This is a list of T cell receptor beta chains from one sample in a study of shared clonotypes between healthy human individuals. Produced via immunoSEQ multiplex PCR; TCRdb's table is partial and in-frame only. Of about 1 million clones listed, about four fifths are singletons. Sequenced sample: memory CD4+ T cells from PBMCs. These receptors were taken from a man aged 18 to 29 in good health. Some clones in this sample may be carry-over from other donors' samples. CDR3s include the opening cysteine and the closing phenylalanine or tryptophan. A D gene is named only where the DNA matches it firmly. Not every row has a clone size; where given, it reads once, few, many or a size class.

d_gene | abundance | j_gene | v_gene | CDR3aa | CDR3nt
. | . | TRBJ1-1 | TRBV18 | CASQDSMNTEAFF | TGTGCCAGCCAGGACAGTATGAACACTGAAGCTTTCTTT
TRBD2 | few | TRBJ2-2 | TRBV11-3 | CASSLAGGSTGELFF | TGTGCCAGCAGCTTAGCGGGAGGGTCCACCGGGGAGCTGTTTTTT
TRBD2 | . | TRBJ2-7 | TRBV5-1 | CASSPASGYSYEQYF | TGCGCCAGCAGCCCGGCTAGCGGGTATTCCTACGAGCAGTACTTC
. | . | TRBJ2-1 | TRBV7-7 | CASSFGTTPYNEQFF | TGTGCCAGCAGCTTTGGGACCACCCCCTACAATGAGCAGTTCTTC
. | . | TRBJ1-1 | TRBV27 | CASSPGEEAFF | TGTGCCAGCAGTCCAGGGGAGGAGGCTTTCTTT
. | . | TRBJ2-7 | TRBV6-5 | CASRAQGISYEQYF | TGTGCCAGCAGGGCACAGGGAATCTCCTACGAGCAGTACTTC
. | . | TRBJ1-4 | TRBV2 | CASQPTDRNEKLFF | TGTGCCAGCCAACCGACAGACAGGAATGAAAAACTGTTTTTT
. | . | TRBJ2-7 | TRBV10-3 | CAISESGREYEQYF | TGTGCCATCAGTGAGTCGGGCAGGGAGTACGAGCAGTACTTC
. | . | TRBJ2-7 | TRBV11-2 | CASSSTASSYEQYF | TGTGCCAGCAGCAGTACAGCTAGCTCCTACGAGCAGTACTTC
. | few | TRBJ1-1 | TRBV20-1 | CSEGLTEAFF | TGCAGTGAGGGGCTCACTGAAGCTTTCTTT
TRBD1 | . | TRBJ2-4 | TRBV10-3 | CATRQGENIQYF | TGTGCCACCCGACAGGGGGAAAACATTCAGTACTTC
TRBD2 | . | TRBJ2-3 | TRBV15 | CATSTRLAGSTDTQYF | TGTGCCACCAGCACGCGACTAGCGGGTTCGACAGATACGCAGTATTTT